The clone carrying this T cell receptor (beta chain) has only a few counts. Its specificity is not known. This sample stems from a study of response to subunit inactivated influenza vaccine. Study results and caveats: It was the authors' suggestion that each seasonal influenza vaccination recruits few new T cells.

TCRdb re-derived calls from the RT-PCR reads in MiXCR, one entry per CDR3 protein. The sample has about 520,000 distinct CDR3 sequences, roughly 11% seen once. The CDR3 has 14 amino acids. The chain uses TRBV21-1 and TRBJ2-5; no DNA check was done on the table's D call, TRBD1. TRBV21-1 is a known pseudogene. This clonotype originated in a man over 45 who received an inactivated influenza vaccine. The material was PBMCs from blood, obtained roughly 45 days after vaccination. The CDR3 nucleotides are TGTGCCAGCAGCCCCGGGAAGCATGGAGAGACCCAGTACTTC. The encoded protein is CASSPGKHGETQYF.